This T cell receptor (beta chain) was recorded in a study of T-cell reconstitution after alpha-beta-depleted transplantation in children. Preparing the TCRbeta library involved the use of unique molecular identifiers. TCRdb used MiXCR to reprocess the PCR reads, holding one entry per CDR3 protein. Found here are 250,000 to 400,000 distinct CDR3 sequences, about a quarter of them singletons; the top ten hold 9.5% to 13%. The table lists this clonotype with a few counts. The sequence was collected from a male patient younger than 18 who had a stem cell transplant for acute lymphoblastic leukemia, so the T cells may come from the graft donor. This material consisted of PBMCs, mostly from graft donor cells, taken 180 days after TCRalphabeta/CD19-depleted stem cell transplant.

The CDR3 DNA follows: TGTGCCAGCAGCCACCATTACACGGGCCCGCGGTACTTC. This gives the protein CASSHHYTGPRYF. The chain is built from TRBV6-1 and TRBJ2-7, with no clear D. The CDR3 is made up of 13 amino acids. Looked up from germline, CDR1 is MNHNS and CDR2 is SASEGT. V shed 6 bases and J shed 12 bases, with 21 bases lying between them.